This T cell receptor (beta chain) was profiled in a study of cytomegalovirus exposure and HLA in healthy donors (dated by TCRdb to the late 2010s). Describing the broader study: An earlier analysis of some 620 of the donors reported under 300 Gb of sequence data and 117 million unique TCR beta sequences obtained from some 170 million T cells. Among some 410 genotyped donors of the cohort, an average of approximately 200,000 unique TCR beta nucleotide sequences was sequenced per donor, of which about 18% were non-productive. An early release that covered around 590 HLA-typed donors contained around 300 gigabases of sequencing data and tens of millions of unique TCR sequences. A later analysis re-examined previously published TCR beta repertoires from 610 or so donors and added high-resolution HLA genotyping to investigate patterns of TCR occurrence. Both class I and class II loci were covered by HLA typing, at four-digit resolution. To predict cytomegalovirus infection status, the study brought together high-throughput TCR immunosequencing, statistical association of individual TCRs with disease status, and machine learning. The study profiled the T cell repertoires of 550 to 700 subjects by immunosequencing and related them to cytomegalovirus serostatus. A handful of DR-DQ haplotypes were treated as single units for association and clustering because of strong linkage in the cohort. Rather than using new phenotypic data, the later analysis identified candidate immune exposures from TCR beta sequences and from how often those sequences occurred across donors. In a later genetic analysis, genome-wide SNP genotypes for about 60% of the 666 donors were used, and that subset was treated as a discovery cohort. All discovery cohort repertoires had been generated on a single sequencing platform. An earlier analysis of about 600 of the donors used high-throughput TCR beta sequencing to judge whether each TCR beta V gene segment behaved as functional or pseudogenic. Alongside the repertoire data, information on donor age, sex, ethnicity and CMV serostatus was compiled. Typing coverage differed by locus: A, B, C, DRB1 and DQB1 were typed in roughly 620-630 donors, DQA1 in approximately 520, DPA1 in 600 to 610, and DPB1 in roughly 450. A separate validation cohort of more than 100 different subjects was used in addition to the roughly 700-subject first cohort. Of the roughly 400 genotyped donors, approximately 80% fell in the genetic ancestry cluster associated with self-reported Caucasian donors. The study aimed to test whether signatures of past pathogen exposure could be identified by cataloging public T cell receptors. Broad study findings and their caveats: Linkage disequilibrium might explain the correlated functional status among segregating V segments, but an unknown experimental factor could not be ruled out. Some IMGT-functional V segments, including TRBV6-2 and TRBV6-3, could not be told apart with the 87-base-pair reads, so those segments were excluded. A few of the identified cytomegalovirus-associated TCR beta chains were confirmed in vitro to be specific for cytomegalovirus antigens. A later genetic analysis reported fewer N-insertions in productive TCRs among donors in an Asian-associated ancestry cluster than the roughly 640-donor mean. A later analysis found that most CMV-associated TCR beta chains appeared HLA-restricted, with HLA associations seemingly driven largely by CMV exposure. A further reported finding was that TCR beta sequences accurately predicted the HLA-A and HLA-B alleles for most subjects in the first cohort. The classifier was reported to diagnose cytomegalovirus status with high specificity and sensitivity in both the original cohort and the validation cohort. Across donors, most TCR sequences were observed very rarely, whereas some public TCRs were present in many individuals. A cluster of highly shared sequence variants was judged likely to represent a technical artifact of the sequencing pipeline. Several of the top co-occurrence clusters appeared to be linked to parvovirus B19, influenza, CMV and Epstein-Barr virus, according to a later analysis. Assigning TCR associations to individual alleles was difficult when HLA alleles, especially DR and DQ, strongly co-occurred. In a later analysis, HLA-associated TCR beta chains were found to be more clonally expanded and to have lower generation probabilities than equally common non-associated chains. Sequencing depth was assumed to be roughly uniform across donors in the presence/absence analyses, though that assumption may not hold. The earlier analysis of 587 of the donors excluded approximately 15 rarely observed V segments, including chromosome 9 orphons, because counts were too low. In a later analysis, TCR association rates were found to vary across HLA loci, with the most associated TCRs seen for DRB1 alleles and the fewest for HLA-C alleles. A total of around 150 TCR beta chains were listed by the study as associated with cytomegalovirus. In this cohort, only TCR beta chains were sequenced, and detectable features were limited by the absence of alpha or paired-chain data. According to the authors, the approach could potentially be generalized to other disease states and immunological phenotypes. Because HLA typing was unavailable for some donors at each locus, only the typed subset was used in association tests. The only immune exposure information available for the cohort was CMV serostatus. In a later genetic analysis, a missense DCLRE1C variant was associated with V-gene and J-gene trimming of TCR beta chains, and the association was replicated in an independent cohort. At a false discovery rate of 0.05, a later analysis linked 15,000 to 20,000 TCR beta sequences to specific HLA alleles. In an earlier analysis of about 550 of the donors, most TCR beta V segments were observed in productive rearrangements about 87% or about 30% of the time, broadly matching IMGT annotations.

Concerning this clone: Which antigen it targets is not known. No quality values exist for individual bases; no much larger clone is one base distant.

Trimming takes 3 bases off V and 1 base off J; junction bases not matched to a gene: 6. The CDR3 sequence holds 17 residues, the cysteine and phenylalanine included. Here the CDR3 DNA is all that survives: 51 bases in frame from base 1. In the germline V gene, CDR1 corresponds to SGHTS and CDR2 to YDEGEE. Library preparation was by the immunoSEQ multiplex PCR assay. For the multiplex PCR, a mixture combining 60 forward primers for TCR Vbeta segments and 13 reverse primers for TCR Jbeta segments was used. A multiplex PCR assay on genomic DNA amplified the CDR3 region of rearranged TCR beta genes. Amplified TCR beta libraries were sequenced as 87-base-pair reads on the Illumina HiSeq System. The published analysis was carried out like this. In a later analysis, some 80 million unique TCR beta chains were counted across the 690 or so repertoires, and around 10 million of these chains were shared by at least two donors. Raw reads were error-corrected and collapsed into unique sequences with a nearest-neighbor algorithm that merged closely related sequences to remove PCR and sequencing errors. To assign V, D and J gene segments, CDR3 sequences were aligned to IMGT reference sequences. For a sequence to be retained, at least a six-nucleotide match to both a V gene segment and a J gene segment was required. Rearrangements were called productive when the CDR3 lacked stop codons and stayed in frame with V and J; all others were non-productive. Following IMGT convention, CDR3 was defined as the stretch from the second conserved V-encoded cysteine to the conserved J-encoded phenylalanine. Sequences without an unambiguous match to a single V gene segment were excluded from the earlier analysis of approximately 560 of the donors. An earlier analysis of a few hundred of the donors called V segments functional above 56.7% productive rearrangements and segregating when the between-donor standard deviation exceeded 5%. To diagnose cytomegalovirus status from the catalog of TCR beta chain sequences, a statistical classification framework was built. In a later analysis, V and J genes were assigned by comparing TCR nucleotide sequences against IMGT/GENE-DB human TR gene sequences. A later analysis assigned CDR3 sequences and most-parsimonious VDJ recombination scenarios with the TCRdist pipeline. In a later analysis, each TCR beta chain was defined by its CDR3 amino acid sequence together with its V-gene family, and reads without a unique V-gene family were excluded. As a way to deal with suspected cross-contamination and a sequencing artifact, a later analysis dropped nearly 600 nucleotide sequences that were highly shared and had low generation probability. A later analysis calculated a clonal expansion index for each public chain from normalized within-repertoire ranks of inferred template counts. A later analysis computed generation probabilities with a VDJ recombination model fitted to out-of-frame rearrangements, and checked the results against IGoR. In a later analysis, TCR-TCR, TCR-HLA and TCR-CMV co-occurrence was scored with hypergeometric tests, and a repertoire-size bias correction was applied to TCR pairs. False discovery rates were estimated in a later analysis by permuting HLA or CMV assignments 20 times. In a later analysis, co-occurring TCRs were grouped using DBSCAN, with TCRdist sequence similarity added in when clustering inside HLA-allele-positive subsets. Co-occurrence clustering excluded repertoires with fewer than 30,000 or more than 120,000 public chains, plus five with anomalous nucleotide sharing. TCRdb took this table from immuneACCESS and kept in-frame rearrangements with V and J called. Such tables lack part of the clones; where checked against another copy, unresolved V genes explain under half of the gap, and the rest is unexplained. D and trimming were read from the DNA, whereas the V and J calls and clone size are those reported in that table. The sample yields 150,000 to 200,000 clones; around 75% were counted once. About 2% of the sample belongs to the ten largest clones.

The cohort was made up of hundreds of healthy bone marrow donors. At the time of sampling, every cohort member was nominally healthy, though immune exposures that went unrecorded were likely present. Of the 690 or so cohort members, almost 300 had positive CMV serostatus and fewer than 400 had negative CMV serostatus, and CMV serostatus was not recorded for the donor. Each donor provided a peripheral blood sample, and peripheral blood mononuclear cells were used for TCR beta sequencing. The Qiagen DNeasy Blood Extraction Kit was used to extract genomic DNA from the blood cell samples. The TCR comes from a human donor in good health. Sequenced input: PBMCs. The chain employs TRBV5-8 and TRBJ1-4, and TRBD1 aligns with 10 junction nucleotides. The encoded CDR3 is CASSSGQGFLTNEKLFF. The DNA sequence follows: TGTGCCAGCAGCTCGGGACAGGGGTTCTTAACTAATGAAAAACTGTTTTTT.